This T cell receptor beta chain is drawn from a study of cytomegalovirus exposure and HLA in healthy donors. In germline, CDR1 is LNHDA, CDR2 SQIVND (reference sequence). The V end lost 4 bases, the J end lost 6 bases, and 18 bases lay between the germline ends. The CDR3 sequence is 15 residues long. Findings and limits, study-wide: A few CMV-associated chains proved CMV antigen-specific in vitro. Reports indicate that TCR beta sequences accurately predicted the HLA-A and HLA-B alleles of most subjects. The dataset shows that most TCR sequences were rare, while some public TCRs occurred in many donors.

It was with 60 Vbeta and 13 Jbeta primers that the PCR ran. Repertoires were generated with immunoSEQ multiplex PCR, while TCRdb's copy carries only in-frame clones and drops some. The sample records around 300,000 clones, around two thirds being singletons. On this clone itself: Its antigen remains unknown.

The sequence was obtained from a female donor in good health and CMV-seronegative. The sample taken for sequencing was PBMCs. This chain uses TRBV19 with TRBJ1-2; D may be TRBD1 (6 bases). CDR3 in amino acids: CASSTRPLRTDGYTF. The CDR3 DNA reads TGTGCCAGTAGTACGCGCCCCCTCCGGACAGATGGCTACACCTTC.